The rows below give T cell receptor beta chains drawn from one sample of a study of CD8+CD57+ T cells in acquired aplastic anemia. In TCRdb, the reads were re-called with MiXCR into one record per CDR3 protein. The profile covers some 130,000 distinct CDR3 sequences, with about 48% appearing a single time and 2.5% taken by the ten largest. Input material: sorted CD4+, CD8+, or CD8+CD57+ T cells (not recorded which) from PBMCs. These receptors all stem from a human donor in good health, serving as a control. The conserved cysteine and the conserved F or W are not part of the CDR3 here.

V	CDR3
TRBV12-3/TRBV12-4	ASSFKGQGNQPQH
TRBV20-1	SGQGTKSYEQY
TRBV7-2	ASSQDSGTQYEQY
TRBV29-1	SAPERDDYGYT
TRBV6-1	ASSLQGVAYEQY
TRBV10-3	AISYFGNTEAF
TRBV11-1	ASSSRQGRNSPLH
TRBV11-1	ASSFQAGGSSYEQY
TRBV12-3/TRBV12-4	ASSLGGQVYGYT
TRBV7-8	ASSLRPSNTEAF
TRBV30	AWSVVYGTDTQY
TRBV5-4	ASSFGQGRREQF
TRBV25-1	ASSDTRRGRDGYT
TRBV7-2	TSSLQGTQPQH
TRBV25-1	ASSERFGEAF
TRBV7-8	ASSLALNLGVGYT
TRBV7-2	ASSTRLRETQY
TRBV11-2	ASSFSGGRGRYEQY
TRBV20-1	SAPDRGGSHEQY
TRBV29-1	SVPKQGAAF
TRBV7-9	ASSPRGSNYGYT
TRBV2	ARGVANNQPQH
TRBV25-1	ASSDTRGKGSFKTQY
TRBV20-1	SAAQGSGNTIY
TRBV7-8	ASSGPGQGGEKLF
TRBV7-2	ASSQRTVGIHSPLH
TRBV6-2/TRBV6-3	ASSYLGGPNTGELF
TRBV6-2/TRBV6-3	ATGGAYKSYEQY
TRBV6-1	ASSHRAQNTGELF
TRBV4-1	ASSQRLDETQY
TRBV18	ASSPQGGSEYGYT
TRBV25-1	ASSWGVDTQY
TRBV6-1	ASSERQGGYEQY
TRBV7-2	ASRPTGSYEQY
TRBV7-9	ASSLDRTGELF
TRBV10-3	ASSGGTSGEPSYEQY
TRBV19	ASTRLAGGLQQF
TRBV29-1	SVGDRVVGGYT
TRBV2	ASRDGTLNTEAF